Ten or more counts support the clone carrying this T cell receptor beta chain. Its target is not known. This record belongs to a study of CD8 T cells in ankylosing spondylitis. Overall study findings and caveats: Clones linked to the disease showed a CD8+ phenotype. They occurred at relatively low frequencies in peripheral blood. Ankylosing spondylitis blood appeared to be characterized by a TCR beta motif of eight or nine highly homologous variants. Reported data indicate significant enrichment of disease-linked clones within matched ankylosing spondylitis synovial fluid.

V lost 1 base and J lost 6; bases outside the gene matches: 8. The CDR3 extends over 16 amino acids. The germline gives CDR1 SGHTA, CDR2 FQGNSA. Making the TCR beta libraries involved quantitative 5'-RACE with molecular barcodes. TCRdb re-derived calls from the 5' RACE reads in MiXCR, one entry per CDR3 protein. The sample consists of 100,000 to 150,000 distinct CDR3 sequences, approximately 10% of them appearing once. The clonotype was recovered from a male donor with ankylosing spondylitis or in good health (not recorded which). The sequencing sample was made of blood, either unsorted or a sorted T cell fraction (not recorded which). V gene TRBV7-2 combines with J gene TRBJ2-1, with 8 bases lining up with TRBD2. CDR3 in amino acids: CASSLVVTSASNEQFF. The DNA of the CDR3 is TGTGCCAGCAGCTTAGTGGTGACTAGCGCGTCCAATGAGCAGTTCTTC. Drawing the rest from reference TRBV7-2 and TRBJ2-1, the complete variable domain is GAGVSQSPSNKVTEKGKDVELRCDPISGHTALYWYRQSLGQGLEFLIYFQGNSAPDKSGLPSDRFSAERTGGSVSTLTIQRTQQEDSAVYLCASSLVVTSASNEQFFGPGTRLTVL.